Following are 21 T cell receptor beta chains from one sample sequenced in a study of post-analysis software for immune sequencing data. General observations from the study: Four or five TRBV segments were more frequent in patients than controls; TRBV5-6, TRBV5-1 and TRBV20-1 belonged to this group.

Each TCR beta cDNA library carried unique molecular identifiers. Each CDR3 protein gets one entry after TCRdb re-called the PCR reads with MiXCR. In the table there are 650,000 to 850,000 distinct CDR3 sequences, roughly 46% of which are singletons. These receptors have no known antigen. Sequencing was carried out using blood. Source of these receptors: a girl between 10 and 17 years old with multiple sclerosis.

This chain connects TRBV20-1 to TRBJ2-5; the match to TRBD1 covers 8 bases. The end of the DNA fits TRBJ2-7 better, so the J call may be wrong. Germline loops: CDR1 DFQATT, CDR2 SNEGSKA (reference sequence). The CDR3 covers 13 residues. The CDR3 coding sequence is TGCAGTGCTAAGACAGGGGCGGCCTACGAGCAGTACTTC. Translation: CSAKTGAAYEQYF.

The CDR3 bases are TGCAGTGCTAGGGGGGCGGGGACAGGCTCCTACGAGCAGTACTTC. Protein sequence: CSARGAGTGSYEQYF. The J gene is TRBJ2-7, the V gene TRBV20-1; the match to TRBD1 covers 8 bases. The CDR3 spans 15 residues. Germline CDR1 and CDR2: DFQATT and SNEGSKA (reference sequence). J lost 0 bases, V lost 3 bases, and 7 bases had no gene match.

Notes on this clonotype: The junction and the germline gene differ at one end; a read error may be behind it. The rearrangement links TRBV6-6 to TRBJ2-7; tentatively, D is TRBD2 (7 bases). The CDR3 runs 12 residues. Germline V gene lookup returns CDR1 MNHNY and CDR2 SVGAGI (reference sequence). Here the CDR3 reads CASNRGDYERYF. CDR3 DNA sequence: TGTGCCAGTAATAGGGGGGACTACGAGCGGTACTTC.

This clonotype was observed a few times. The chain combines TRBV20-1 with TRBJ1-1, with 7 bases fitting TRBD1. CDR1 and CDR2 (germline): DFQATT, SNEGSKA (reference sequence). After removal of 5 bases from V and 7 bases from J, the junction contained 7 bases not matched to a gene. CDR3 length: 12 amino acids. CDR3 nucleotides: TGCAGTGCTGCTGACAGGGAGTATGAAGCTTTCTTT. It translates to CSAADREYEAFF.

This sequence joins TRBV20-1 and TRBJ2-5; tentatively, D is TRBD2 (5 bases). CDR1 is DFQATT, CDR2 SNEGSKA, per germline (reference sequence). The CDR3 is 12 residues long. Trimming took off 4 bases at V and 1 base at J, with 7 bases between the two ends. This CDR3 reads CSANGVQETQYF. DNA for the CDR3: TGCAGTGCTAACGGGGTCCAAGAGACCCAGTACTTC.

The J gene is TRBJ1-5, the V gene TRBV24-1; possible D gene TRBD1, 6 bases. The CDR3 covers 14 residues. The germline V gene has CDR1 KGHDR and CDR2 SFDVKD. Trimming removed 6 bases at V and 3 bases at J, with 11 bases between. As DNA, the CDR3 is TGTGCCACCAGTACGGGGGGGCCCAATCAGCCCCAGCATTTT. This codes for CATSTGGPNQPQHF.

The J gene is TRBJ2-7, the V gene TRBV5-1; TRBD2 matches 9 bases. From germline, CDR1 is SGHRS and CDR2 YFSETQ. The V and J ends lost 4 bases and 7 bases, in that order; junction bases with no gene match: 21. The CDR3 totals 18 residues. CDR3 bases: TGCGCCAGCAGCCGACTCCCCGGGACTAGCCCGCCTTCGGGGGAGCAGTACTTC. This codes for CASSRLPGTSPPSGEQYF. Combining the CDR3 with reference TRBV5-1 and TRBJ2-7 gives the whole variable domain KAGVTQTPRYLIKTRGQQVTLSCSPISGHRSVSWYQQTPGQGLQFLFEYFSETQRNKGNFPGRFSGRQFSNSRSEMNVSTLELGDSALYLCASSRLPGTSPPSGEQYFGPGTRLTVT.

The chain recombines TRBV3-1 with TRBJ2-1, with 9 bases lining up with TRBD1. Per the germline V gene, CDR1 is LGHDT and CDR2 is YNNKEL (reference sequence). With 4 bases clipped from V and 2 bases from J, the junction kept 3 bases outside the gene matches. The CDR3 runs 15 residues. CDR3 amino acids: CASSPGQGTYNEQFF. CDR3 nucleotide sequence: TGTGCCAGCAGCCCGGGACAGGGTACCTACAATGAGCAGTTCTTC.

The chain joins TRBV11-3 to TRBJ2-1, with D unresolved. Germline V gene lookup returns CDR1 SGHNT and CDR2 YENEEA. This CDR3 region has 16 residues. Trimming cost V 4 bases and J 1 base, with 14 bases left between them. The CDR3 nucleotides read TGTGCCAGCAGCTCCGGTGGCTCCATTTCCTACAATGAGCAGTTCTTC. It encodes CASSSGGSISYNEQFF.

The chain employs TRBV7-2 and TRBJ2-7; no clear D. V lost 5 bases and J lost 5, with 13 bases in between. The CDR3 runs 13 residues. CDR1 and CDR2 (germline): SGHTA, FQGNSA. CDR3 loop: CASSLNSKHEQYF. The DNA of the CDR3 is TGTGCCAGCAGCCTAAACAGCAAACACGAGCAGTACTTC. Drawing the rest from reference TRBV7-2 and TRBJ2-7, the complete variable domain is GAGVSQSPSNKVTEKGKDVELRCDPISGHTALYWYRQSLGQGLEFLIYFQGNSAPDKSGLPSDRFSAERTGGSVSTLTIQRTQQEDSAVYLCASSLNSKHEQYFGPGTRLTVT.

The chain carries TRBV5-1 and TRBJ1-1; D unresolved. The germline V and J ends were trimmed by 5 bases and 0 bases, with 17 bases remaining between them. Germline CDR1 is SGHRS and CDR2 is YFSETQ. This CDR3 spans 16 amino acids. Here the CDR3 reads CASRPDWAKLNTEAFF. CDR3 DNA sequence: TGCGCCAGCAGACCGGATTGGGCCAAATTGAACACTGAAGCTTTCTTT.

The V and J genes are TRBV20-1 and TRBJ2-3, with D tentatively TRBD2 (6 bases). The length of the CDR3 is 15 residues. In germline, CDR1 is DFQATT, CDR2 SNEGSKA (reference sequence). V was clipped by 6 bases and J by 4 bases, with 20 bases between them. CDR3 amino acids: CSARRSGLPADTQYF. The CDR3 DNA reads as TGCAGTGCCAGAAGGAGCGGGCTCCCCGCAGATACGCAGTATTTT.

The chain links TRBV6-6 to TRBJ1-5; D gene unclear. Germline loops: CDR1 MNHNY, CDR2 SVGAGI (reference sequence). The CDR3 runs 14 residues. V was trimmed by 2 bases and J by 5 bases, leaving 10 bases between them. Here the CDR3 DNA reads TGTGCCAGCAGTTACAGGGTTGAATATCAGCCCCAGCATTTT. It is translated as CASSYRVEYQPQHF.

The J gene is TRBJ1-2, the V gene TRBV27, with D perhaps matching TRBD1 (5 bases). V shed 5 bases and J shed 6 bases, with 13 bases lying between them. The CDR3 totals 13 residues. Germline V gene lookup returns CDR1 MNHEY and CDR2 SMNVEV (reference sequence). The CDR3 nucleotides read TGTGCCAGCAGTCCCGGGGCCTGGAATGGCTACACCTTC. This codes for CASSPGAWNGYTF.

The chain is built from TRBV30 and TRBJ1-4, with no clear D. The CDR3 covers 14 residues. Per the germline V gene, CDR1 is GTSNPN and CDR2 is SVGIG (reference sequence). The V end lost 5 bases, the J end lost 0 bases, and 10 bases lay between the germline ends. The CDR3 region is CAWGRRTTNEKLFF. CDR3 bases: TGTGCCTGGGGGAGGCGTACAACTAATGAAAAACTGTTTTTT.

Concerning this clonotype: At one of its ends the junction is not consistent with the germline gene, which may arise from a read error. The chain joins TRBV28 to TRBJ2-3; the match to TRBD2 covers 7 bases. From germline, CDR1 is MDHEN and CDR2 SYDVKM. This CDR3 has 16 amino acids. The CDR3 loop is CVSSLIQAGRTDTQYF. CDR3 DNA sequence: TGTGTCAGCAGTTTGATACAAGCGGGAAGGACAGATACGCAGTATTTT.

V usage is TRBV5-6 and J usage is TRBJ2-3, with 7 nucleotides matching TRBD1. In germline, CDR1 is SGHDT, CDR2 YYEEEE. V lost 4 bases to trimming and J lost 1 base; unmatched junction nucleotides: 3. This CDR3 has 14 amino acids. The CDR3 nucleotides are TGTGCCAGCAGCATGGGGACAGGCACAGATACGCAGTATTTT. It yields the protein CASSMGTGTDTQYF.

CDR3 nucleotides: TGTGCCACCAGTGATTCTCAAGCATACGAGCAGTACTTC. Protein sequence: CATSDSQAYEQYF. V is TRBV24-1 and J is TRBJ2-7; D uncertain. Trimming pared 2 bases from V and 4 bases from J, leaving 8 bases between. This CDR3 contains 13 residues. The germline V gene has CDR1 KGHDR and CDR2 SFDVKD.

Comments on this clonotype: Because the CDR3 is missing its conserved closing phenylalanine or tryptophan, this is likely a read error. The chain joins TRBV25-1 to TRBJ1-1; D not certain. Per the germline V gene, CDR1 is MGHDK and CDR2 is SYGVNS. The CDR3 sequence is 17 residues long. V lost 7 bases, J lost 0 bases, and 21 bases lay in between. DNA for the CDR3: TGTGCCAGCACCCCTGGTAGGGAACCTATCATGAACACTGAAGCTTTCTCT. Its translation is CASTPGREPIMNTEAFS.

This sequence joins TRBV4-3 and TRBJ2-7, with 11 bases that match TRBD2. Germline CDR1 reads LGHNA; CDR2 reads YSLEER. The CDR3 covers 18 residues. V lost 0 bases and J lost 3; bases outside the gene matches: 10. CDR3 DNA: TGCGCCAGCAGCCAAGATTGGCTAGCGGGGGGAAGAAGCTACGAGCAGTACTTC. It codes for CASSQDWLAGGRSYEQYF.

This clonotype was detected only a few times. This rearrangement joins TRBV12-3 or TRBV12-4 to TRBJ2-5; D is possibly TRBD2 (7 bases). The CDR3 sequence is 16 residues long. V was shortened by 4 bases and J by 2 bases, with 17 bases between the two germline ends. CDR3: CASSSQWGGGQETQYF. The CDR3 coding sequence is TGTGCCAGCAGTTCCCAATGGGGAGGGGGACAAGAGACCCAGTACTTC.